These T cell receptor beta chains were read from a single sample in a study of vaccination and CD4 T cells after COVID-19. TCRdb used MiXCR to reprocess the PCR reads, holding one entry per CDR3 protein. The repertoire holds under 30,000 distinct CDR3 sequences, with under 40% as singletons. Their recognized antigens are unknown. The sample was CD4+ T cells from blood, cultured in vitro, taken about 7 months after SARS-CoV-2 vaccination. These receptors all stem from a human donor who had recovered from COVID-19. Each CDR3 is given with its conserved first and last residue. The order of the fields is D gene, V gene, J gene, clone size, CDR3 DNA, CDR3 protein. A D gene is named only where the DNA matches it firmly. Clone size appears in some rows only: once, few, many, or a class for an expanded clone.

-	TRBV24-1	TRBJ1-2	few	TGTGCCACCAGCTACCAAGGAGGCTACACCTTC	CATSYQGGYTF
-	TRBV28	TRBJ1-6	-	TGTGCCAGCAGAGTAGCAGGTTCACCCCTCCACTTT	CASRVAGSPLHF
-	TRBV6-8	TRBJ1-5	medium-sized	TGTGCCAGCAGTCTGAGTTATAGCAATCAGCCCCAGCATTTT	CASSLSYSNQPQHF
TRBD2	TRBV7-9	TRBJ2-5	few	TGTGCCAGCAGCTTATTGTCGGGACTAGCGGAGACCCAGTACTTC	CASSLLSGLAETQYF
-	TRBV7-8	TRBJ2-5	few	TGTGCCAGCAGCTTCCGGGCCTTGCTCCTAGAGACCCAGTACTTC	CASSFRALLLETQYF
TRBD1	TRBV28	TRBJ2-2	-	TGTGCCAGCAGGGGACAGGGAATGGAGAACACCGGGGAGCTGTTTTTT	CASRGQGMENTGELFF
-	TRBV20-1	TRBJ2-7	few	TGCAGTGCTAGCGGACTTACCTACGAGCAGTACTTC	CSASGLTYEQYF
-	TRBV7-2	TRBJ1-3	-	TGTGCCAGCAGCTTAGAAGCTATGGGGGGCACCGGCGACACCATATATTTT	CASSLEAMGGTGDTIYF
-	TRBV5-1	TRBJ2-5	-	TGCGCCAGCAGCTTGGATCCCGACGTACAGACCCAGTACTTC	CASSLDPDVQTQYF
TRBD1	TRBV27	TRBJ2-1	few	TGTGCCAGCAGTTTATTCCGCAGGGGGTCACACAATGAGCAGTTCTTC	CASSLFRRGSHNEQFF
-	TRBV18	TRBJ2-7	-	TGTGCCAGCTCACCATCATACAGCTCCTACGAGCAGTACTTC	CASSPSYSSYEQYF
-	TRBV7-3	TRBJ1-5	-	TGTGCCAGCAAGGTGGGGCGGGGCGGTTATAGCAATCAGCCCCAGCATTTT	CASKVGRGGYSNQPQHF
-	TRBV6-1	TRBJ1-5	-	TGTGCCAGCAGTGTACGAGGGTTGGGGCAGCCCCAGCATTTT	CASSVRGLGQPQHF
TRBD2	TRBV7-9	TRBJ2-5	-	TGTGCCAGCAGCTTAGCGGTACTAGCGGGATTGGAGACCCAGTACTTC	CASSLAVLAGLETQYF
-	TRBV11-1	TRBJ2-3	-	TGTGCCAGCAGCTTAGCCGGGGTTAGCACAGATACGCAGTATTTT	CASSLAGVSTDTQYF